This is a list of T cell receptor beta chains from one sample in a study of blood T cell repertoires in COVID-19. Sequencing used immunoSEQ multiplex PCR; TCRdb keeps in-frame clones, though not all of them. The data show 150,000 to 200,000 clones, roughly 90% seen once. The sample consisted of peripheral blood. These receptors all come from a man in his 60s with active or convalescent COVID-19. Each CDR3 is given with its conserved first and last residue. Each record gives: V gene, J gene, D gene, CDR3 protein, CDR3 DNA. A D gene is named only where the DNA matches it firmly.

v_call: TRBV7-2; j_call: TRBJ1-2; d_call: .; cdr3_aa: CASSARPGDYGYTF; cdr3_nt: TGTGCCAGCAGCGCCCGACCGGGGGACTATGGCTACACCTTC
v_call: TRBV5-4; j_call: TRBJ2-5; d_call: TRBD1; cdr3_aa: CASSTRQGNQETQYF; cdr3_nt: TGTGCCAGCAGCACCCGACAGGGGAACCAAGAGACCCAGTACTTC
v_call: TRBV7-8; j_call: TRBJ1-6; d_call: .; cdr3_aa: CASSLERGASSYNSPLHF; cdr3_nt: TGTGCCAGCAGCTTAGAACGCGGGGCCAGCTCCTATAATTCACCCCTCCACTTT
v_call: TRBV7-2; j_call: TRBJ1-1; d_call: TRBD1; cdr3_aa: CASSQEQGAEAFF; cdr3_nt: TGTGCCAGCAGCCAAGAACAGGGGGCTGAGGCTTTCTTT
v_call: TRBV9; j_call: TRBJ1-1; d_call: .; cdr3_aa: CASSVGLGPNTEAFF; cdr3_nt: TGTGCCAGCAGCGTAGGGCTGGGGCCGAACACTGAAGCTTTCTTT
v_call: TRBV5-1; j_call: TRBJ2-1; d_call: TRBD2; cdr3_aa: CASSLTSGGSYNEQFF; cdr3_nt: TGCGCCAGCAGCTTGACTAGCGGAGGCTCCTACAATGAGCAGTTCTTC
v_call: TRBV28; j_call: TRBJ2-3; d_call: .; cdr3_aa: CASSNSPRTDTQYF; cdr3_nt: TGTGCCAGCAGCAACAGTCCACGCACAGATACGCAGTATTTT
v_call: TRBV15; j_call: TRBJ2-5; d_call: TRBD1; cdr3_aa: CATSRWDRVETQYF; cdr3_nt: TGTGCCACCAGCAGGTGGGACAGGGTTGAGACCCAGTACTTC
v_call: TRBV19; j_call: TRBJ2-1; d_call: TRBD2; cdr3_aa: CASSTTQTSGYNEQFF; cdr3_nt: TGTGCCAGTAGTACCACACAGACTAGCGGCTACAATGAGCAGTTCTTC
v_call: TRBV5-1; j_call: TRBJ1-4; d_call: .; cdr3_aa: CASSLTGNEKLFF; cdr3_nt: TGCGCCAGCAGCTTGACGGGGAATGAAAAACTGTTTTTT
v_call: TRBV5-8; j_call: TRBJ1-2; d_call: .; cdr3_aa: CASRSNNEPYGYTF; cdr3_nt: TGTGCCAGCCGATCGAACAACGAACCTTATGGCTACACCTTC
v_call: TRBV5-4; j_call: TRBJ2-1; d_call: .; cdr3_aa: CASSPRGGGGPNEQFF; cdr3_nt: TGTGCCAGCAGCCCCCGAGGTGGGGGGGGCCCAAATGAGCAGTTCTTC
v_call: TRBV5-6; j_call: TRBJ2-3; d_call: .; cdr3_aa: CASSLGDSHTQYF; cdr3_nt: TGTGCCAGCAGCCTAGGGGACTCCCATACGCAGTATTTT
v_call: TRBV6-5; j_call: TRBJ1-1; d_call: .; cdr3_aa: CASSSTQNTEAFF; cdr3_nt: TGTGCCAGCAGTTCTACTCAGAACACTGAAGCTTTCTTT
v_call: TRBV13; j_call: TRBJ1-2; d_call: .; cdr3_aa: CASSRTQFYGYTF; cdr3_nt: TGTGCCAGCAGCCGAACACAATTCTATGGCTACACCTTC
v_call: TRBV11-2; j_call: TRBJ2-7; d_call: TRBD1; cdr3_aa: CASSLDPDRAHEQYF; cdr3_nt: TGTGCCAGCAGCTTAGATCCGGACAGGGCCCACGAGCAGTACTTC
v_call: TRBV6-5; j_call: TRBJ1-2; d_call: .; cdr3_aa: CASSYSIQGYGYTF; cdr3_nt: TGTGCCAGCAGTTACTCGATTCAGGGTTATGGCTACACCTTC
v_call: TRBV21-1; j_call: TRBJ2-3; d_call: .; cdr3_aa: CASSKSGTSGRSDTQYF; cdr3_nt: TGTGCCAGCAGCAAATCCGGGACTAGCGGGAGATCAGATACGCAGTATTTT
v_call: TRBV29-1; j_call: TRBJ1-2; d_call: .; cdr3_aa: CSVSSKNYGYTF; cdr3_nt: TGCAGCGTTTCCAGTAAGAACTATGGCTACACCTTC
v_call: TRBV30; j_call: TRBJ1-4; d_call: .; cdr3_aa: CAWSWGANEKLFF; cdr3_nt: TGTGCCTGGAGTTGGGGGGCTAATGAAAAACTGTTTTTT
v_call: TRBV7-9; j_call: TRBJ2-1; d_call: .; cdr3_aa: CASSLGGTEQFF; cdr3_nt: TGTGCCAGCAGCTTAGGGGGCACTGAGCAGTTCTTC
v_call: TRBV19; j_call: TRBJ1-4; d_call: .; cdr3_aa: CASSIVGATNEKLFF; cdr3_nt: TGTGCCAGTAGTATAGTAGGGGCAACTAATGAAAAACTGTTTTTT
v_call: TRBV2; j_call: TRBJ1-4; d_call: TRBD1; cdr3_aa: CASSWTGDEKLFF; cdr3_nt: TGTGCCAGCAGTTGGACAGGGGATGAAAAACTGTTTTTT
v_call: TRBV3-1/TRBV3-2; j_call: TRBJ1-1; d_call: TRBD1; cdr3_aa: CASRTGFATEAFF; cdr3_nt: TGTGCCAGCAGGACAGGGTTTGCTACTGAAGCTTTCTTT
v_call: TRBV5-8; j_call: TRBJ2-7; d_call: TRBD1; cdr3_aa: CASSTGQGAYEQYF; cdr3_nt: TGTGCCAGCAGCACAGGACAGGGTGCCTACGAGCAGTACTTC